These T cell receptor beta chains were read from a single sample in a study of blood T cell repertoires in COVID-19. The method was immunoSEQ multiplex PCR; TCRdb's version includes in-frame clones alone and lacks a portion of them. The sample records under 300,000 clones, roughly 89% being singletons. The sample taken for sequencing was peripheral blood. Source of these receptors: a woman in her thirties or forties who had recovered from COVID-19. CDR3s include the opening cysteine and the closing phenylalanine or tryptophan. D genes are given only for firm matches. Clone size, where shown, is once, few, many, or a class for clones that have expanded.

V gene	D gene	J gene	clone size	CDR3 protein	CDR3 DNA
TRBV7-7	-	TRBJ2-3	-	CASSLVPGDSTDTQYF	TGTGCCAGCAGCTTAGTCCCGGGGGACAGCACAGATACGCAGTATTTT
TRBV5-4	TRBD2	TRBJ2-3	-	CASSLAPSGIIEDTQYF	TGTGCCAGCAGCTTGGCGCCTAGCGGGATAATCGAAGATACGCAGTATTTT
TRBV10-3	TRBD1	TRBJ1-2	-	CAISGGGQGGGYGYTF	TGTGCCATCAGTGGCGGGGGACAGGGAGGAGGCTATGGCTACACCTTC
TRBV4-3	-	TRBJ1-3	few	CASSQGTGFGNTIYF	TGCGCCAGCAGCCAAGGAACCGGGTTCGGAAACACCATATATTTT
TRBV30	-	TRBJ2-1	-	CAWSGTRMRPNVGHNEQFF	TGTGCCTGGAGTGGCACCAGAATGAGGCCCAATGTCGGCCACAATGAGCAGTTCTTC
TRBV5-4	TRBD1	TRBJ1-2	once	CASSGTGGRSYGYTF	TGTGCCAGCAGCGGAACAGGGGGCCGGTCCTATGGCTACACCTTC
TRBV2	TRBD2	TRBJ2-3	-	CAGQRTSGATDTQYF	TGTGCCGGCCAACGGACTAGCGGGGCGACAGATACGCAGTATTTT
TRBV11-2	-	TRBJ2-5	-	CASSLAAGLYQETQYF	TGTGCCAGCAGCCTGGCGGCAGGACTGTACCAAGAGACCCAGTACTTC
TRBV6-1	-	TRBJ2-4	-	CASSEAGASKNIQYF	TGTGCCAGCAGTGAAGCAGGGGCGAGCAAAAACATTCAGTACTTC
TRBV20-1	-	TRBJ2-7	-	CSAAQGDEQYF	TGCAGTGCGGCACAGGGCGACGAGCAGTACTTC
TRBV3-1/TRBV3-2	TRBD2	TRBJ2-5	-	CASSQGRVGAGGETQYF	TGTGCCAGCAGCCAAGGACGAGTTGGAGCGGGAGGAGAGACCCAGTACTTC
TRBV9	TRBD2	TRBJ2-1	-	CASSVGRTSGGNEQFF	TGTGCCAGCAGCGTAGGGAGGACTAGCGGGGGGAATGAGCAGTTCTTC
TRBV28	TRBD1	TRBJ2-7	once	CASSLLSWGQAPYEQYF	TGTGCCAGCAGTTTATTAAGTTGGGGACAGGCCCCCTACGAGCAGTACTTC
TRBV5-1	-	TRBJ2-7	-	CASSLGDNEQYF	TGCGCCAGCAGCTTGGGGGACAACGAGCAGTACTTC
TRBV19	TRBD2	TRBJ2-1	-	CASSSLAGVGNEQFF	TGTGCCAGCTCATCACTAGCGGGAGTAGGCAATGAGCAGTTCTTC
TRBV5-4	-	TRBJ1-2	-	CASSPPGRGSGYTF	TGTGCCAGCAGCCCGCCGGGAAGAGGGAGTGGCTACACCTTC
TRBV28	-	TRBJ1-5	-	CASSLGGVNQPQHF	TGTGCCAGCAGTTTAGGAGGGGTCAATCAGCCCCAGCATTTT
TRBV21-1	-	TRBJ1-2	-	CASSRWTGNGYTF	TGTGCCAGCAGCAGATGGACAGGCAATGGCTACACCTTC
TRBV5-4	-	TRBJ2-3	-	CASSPTGFSTDTQYF	TGTGCCAGCAGCCCTACAGGGTTCAGCACAGATACGCAGTATTTT
TRBV11-2	TRBD1	TRBJ1-1	once	CASSLSSVPGQGMAEAFF	TGTGCCAGCAGCTTATCATCGGTTCCTGGACAGGGGATGGCTGAAGCTTTCTTT
TRBV28	-	TRBJ2-5	-	CASSLSQPETQYF	TGTGCCAGCAGTTTATCACAGCCGGAGACCCAGTACTTC
TRBV12-3/TRBV12-4	-	TRBJ1-1	once	CASSLTTPRAFF	TGTGCCAGCAGTTTAACAACCCCTCGAGCTTTCTTT
TRBV2	-	TRBJ2-3	-	CASSEVSADTQYF	TGTGCCAGCAGTGAAGTGAGCGCAGATACGCAGTATTTT
TRBV10-1	TRBD1	TRBJ1-6	-	CASSFDRGDSPLHF	TGCGCCAGCAGTTTCGACAGGGGTGATTCACCCCTCCACTTT